This T cell receptor (beta chain) originates from a study of blood T cell repertoires in COVID-19. Original methodology: Amplification with reference gene primers provided the estimates of nucleated cell counts. The table came from immunoSEQ multiplex PCR; TCRdb's copy has only in-frame clones and leaves some out. That table supplies the V and J calls and clone size; D and trimming were determined from the DNA. The table shows around 190,000 clones, with about nine tenths occurring only once. CDR3 size: 13 residues. J lost 10 bases, V lost 3 bases, and 3 bases had no gene match. The germline V gene has CDR1 KGHDR and CDR2 SFDVKD. This clone was seen a single time.

The sequenced material came from peripheral blood. V usage is TRBV24-1 and J usage is TRBJ1-4; the match to TRBD1 covers 8 bases. The receptor's source is a man in his sixties or seventies with active or convalescent COVID-19. This CDR3 is CATSDADRGKLFF. The CDR3 coding sequence is TGTGCCACCAGTGATGCAGACAGGGGAAAACTGTTTTTT.